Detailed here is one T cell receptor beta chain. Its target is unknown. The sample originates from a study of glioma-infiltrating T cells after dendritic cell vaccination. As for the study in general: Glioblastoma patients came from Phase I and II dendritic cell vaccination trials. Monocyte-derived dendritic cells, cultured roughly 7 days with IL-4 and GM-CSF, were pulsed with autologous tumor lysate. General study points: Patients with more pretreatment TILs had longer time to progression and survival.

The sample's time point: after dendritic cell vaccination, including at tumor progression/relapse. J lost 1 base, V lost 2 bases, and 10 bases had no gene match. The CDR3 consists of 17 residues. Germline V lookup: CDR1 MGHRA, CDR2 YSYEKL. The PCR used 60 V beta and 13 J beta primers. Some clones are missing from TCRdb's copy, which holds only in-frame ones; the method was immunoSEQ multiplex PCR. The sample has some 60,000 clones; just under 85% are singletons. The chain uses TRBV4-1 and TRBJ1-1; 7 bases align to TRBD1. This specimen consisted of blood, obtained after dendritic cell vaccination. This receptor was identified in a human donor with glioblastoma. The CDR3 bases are TGCGCCAGCAGCCAAACCCAAACAGGGGAATCGAACACTGAAGCTTTCTTT. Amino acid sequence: CASSQTQTGESNTEAFF.